The T cell receptor beta chain described here comes from a study of beta chain features in type 1 diabetes. V dropped 2 bases and J dropped 1; count of bases not matched to a gene: 9. The length of the CDR3 is 18 residues. Germline V gives CDR1 SGDLS, CDR2 YYNGEE. This clone was seen a handful of times. Its antigen is unknown. Reverse transcription of all isolated RNA meant that expressed TCRB transcripts were sequenced. TCRdb's copy holds only in-frame clones and misses some; the assay was immunoSEQ multiplex PCR. The data hold around 500,000 clones, with roughly an eighth observed a single time. Sorting produced populations that all topped 95% purity. Study results and caveats: VDJ junctions from type 1 diabetes patients carried fewer insertions and larger deletions.

The specimen sequenced was naive CD4+ T cells from blood. The chain combines TRBV9 with TRBJ2-3, with 11 bases aligning to TRBD2. This receptor was obtained from a woman in her late teens or twenties in good health. CDR3 residues: CASSVTLAGVLGTDTQYF. The CDR3 bases are TGTGCCAGCAGCGTCACACTAGCGGGGGTCCTGGGCACAGATACGCAGTATTTT. The full variable domain, completed using reference TRBV9 and TRBJ2-3, is DSGVTQTPKHLITATGQRVTLRCSPRSGDLSVYWYQQSLDQGLQFLIQYYNGEERAKGNILERFSAQQFPDLHSELNLSSLELGDSALYFCASSVTLAGVLGTDTQYFGPGTRLTVL.